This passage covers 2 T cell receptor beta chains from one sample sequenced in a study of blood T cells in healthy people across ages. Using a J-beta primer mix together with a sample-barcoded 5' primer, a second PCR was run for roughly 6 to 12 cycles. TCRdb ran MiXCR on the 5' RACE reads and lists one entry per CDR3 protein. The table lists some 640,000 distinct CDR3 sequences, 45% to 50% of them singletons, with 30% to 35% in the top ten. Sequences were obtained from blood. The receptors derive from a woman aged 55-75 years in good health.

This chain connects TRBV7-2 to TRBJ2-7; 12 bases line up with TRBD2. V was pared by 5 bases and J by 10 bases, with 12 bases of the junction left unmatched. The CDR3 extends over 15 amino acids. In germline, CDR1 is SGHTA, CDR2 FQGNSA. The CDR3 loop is CASSTLSGLAGSQYF. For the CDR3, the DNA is TGTGCCAGCAGCACCCTATCTGGACTAGCGGGATCACAGTACTTC.

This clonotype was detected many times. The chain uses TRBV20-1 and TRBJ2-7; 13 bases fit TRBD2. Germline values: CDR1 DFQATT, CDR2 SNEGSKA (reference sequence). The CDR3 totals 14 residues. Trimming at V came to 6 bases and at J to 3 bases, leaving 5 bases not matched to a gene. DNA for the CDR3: TGCAGTGCACCGACTAGCGGGAGGAGCTACGAGCAGTACTTC. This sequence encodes CSAPTSGRSYEQYF.